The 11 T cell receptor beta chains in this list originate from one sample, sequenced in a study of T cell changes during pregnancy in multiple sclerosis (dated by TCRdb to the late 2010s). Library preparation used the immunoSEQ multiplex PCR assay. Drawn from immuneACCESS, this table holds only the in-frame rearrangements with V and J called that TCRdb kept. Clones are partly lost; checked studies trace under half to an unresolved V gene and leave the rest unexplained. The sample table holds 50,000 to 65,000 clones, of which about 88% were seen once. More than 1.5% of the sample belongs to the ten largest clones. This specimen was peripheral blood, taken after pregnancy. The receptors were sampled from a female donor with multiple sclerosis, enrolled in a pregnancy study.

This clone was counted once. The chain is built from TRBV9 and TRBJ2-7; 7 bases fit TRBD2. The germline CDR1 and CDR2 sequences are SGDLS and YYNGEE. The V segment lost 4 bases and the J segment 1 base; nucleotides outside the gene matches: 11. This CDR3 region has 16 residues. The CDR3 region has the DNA TGTGCCAGCAGCCCAGGTGGGGGGGGAGAATCCTACGAGCAGTACTTC. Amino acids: CASSPGGGGESYEQYF. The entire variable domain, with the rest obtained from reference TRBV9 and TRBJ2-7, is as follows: DSGVTQTPKHLITATGQRVTLRCSPRSGDLSVYWYQQSLDQGLQFLIQYYNGEERAKGNILERFSAQQFPDLHSELNLSSLELGDSALYFCASSPGGGGESYEQYFGPGTRLTVT.

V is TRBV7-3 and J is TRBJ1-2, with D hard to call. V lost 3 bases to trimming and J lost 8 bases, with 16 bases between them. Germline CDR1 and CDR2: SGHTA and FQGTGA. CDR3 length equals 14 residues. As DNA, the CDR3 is TGTGCCAGCAGCTTGGGGTATGGAGCGGAGGGCTACACCTTC. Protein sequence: CASSLGYGAEGYTF.

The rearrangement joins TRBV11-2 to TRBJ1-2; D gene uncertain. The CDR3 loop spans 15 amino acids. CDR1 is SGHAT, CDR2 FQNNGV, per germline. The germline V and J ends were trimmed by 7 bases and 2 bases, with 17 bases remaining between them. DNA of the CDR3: TGTGCCAGCACCCTTAGTTCGGGAGGCAACTATGGCTACACCTTC. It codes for CASTLSSGGNYGYTF.

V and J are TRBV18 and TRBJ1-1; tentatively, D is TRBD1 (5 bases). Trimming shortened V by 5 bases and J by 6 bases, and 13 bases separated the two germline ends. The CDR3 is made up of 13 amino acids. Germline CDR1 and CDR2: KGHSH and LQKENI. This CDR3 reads CASSVDSDAEAFF. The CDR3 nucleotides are TGTGCCAGCTCAGTCGACAGCGACGCTGAAGCTTTCTTT.

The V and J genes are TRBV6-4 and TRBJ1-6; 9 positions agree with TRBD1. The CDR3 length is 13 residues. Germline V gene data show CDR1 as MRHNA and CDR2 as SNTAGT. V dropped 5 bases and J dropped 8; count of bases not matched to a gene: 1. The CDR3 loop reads CASSRTGDSPLHF. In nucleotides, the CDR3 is TGTGCCAGCAGTCGGACAGGGGATTCACCCCTCCACTTT.

CDR3 protein: CASSSRQGGRAEKLFF. In DNA, the CDR3 is TGTGCCAGCAGTTCCAGACAGGGGGGGAGGGCTGAAAAACTGTTTTTT. The chain uses TRBV28 and TRBJ1-4, with 9 bases identical to TRBD1. The CDR3 totals 16 residues. The germline V gene has CDR1 MDHEN and CDR2 SYDVKM. Germline trimming cut 4 bases from V and 7 bases from J; bases unmatched to any gene: 10.

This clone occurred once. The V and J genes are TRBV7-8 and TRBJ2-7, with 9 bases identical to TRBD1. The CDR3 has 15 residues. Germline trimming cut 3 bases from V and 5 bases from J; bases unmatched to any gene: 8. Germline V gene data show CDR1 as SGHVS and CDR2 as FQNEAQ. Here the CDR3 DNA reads TGTGCCAGCAGCTTTGTCGGGACAGGGTCCCACGAGCAGTACTTC. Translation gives CASSFVGTGSHEQYF.

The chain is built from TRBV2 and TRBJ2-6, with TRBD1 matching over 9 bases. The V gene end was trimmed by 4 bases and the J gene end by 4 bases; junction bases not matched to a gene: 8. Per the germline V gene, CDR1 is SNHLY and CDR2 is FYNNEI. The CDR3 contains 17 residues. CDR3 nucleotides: TGTGCCAGCAGTGTCCGGACAGGGGCATCGGGGGCCAACGTCCTGACTTTC. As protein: CASSVRTGASGANVLTF.

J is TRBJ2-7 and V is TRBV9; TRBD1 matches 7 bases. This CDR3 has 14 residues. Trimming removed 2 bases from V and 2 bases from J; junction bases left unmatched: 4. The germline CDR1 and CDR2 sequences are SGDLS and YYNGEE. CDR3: CASSVAGTAYEQYF. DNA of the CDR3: TGTGCCAGCAGCGTTGCCGGGACAGCCTACGAGCAGTACTTC.

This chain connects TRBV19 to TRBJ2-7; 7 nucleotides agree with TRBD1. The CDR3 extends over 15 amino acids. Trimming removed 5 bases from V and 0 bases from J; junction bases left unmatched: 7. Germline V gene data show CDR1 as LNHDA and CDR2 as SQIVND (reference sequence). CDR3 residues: CASSDRDRSSYEQYF. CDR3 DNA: TGTGCCAGTAGTGACCGGGACAGAAGCTCCTACGAGCAGTACTTC. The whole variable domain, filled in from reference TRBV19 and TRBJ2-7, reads DGGITQSPKYLFRKEGQNVTLSCEQNLNHDAMYWYRQDPGQGLRLIYYSQIVNDFQKGDIAEGYSVSREKKESFPLTVTSAQKNPTAFYLCASSDRDRSSYEQYFGPGTRLTVT.

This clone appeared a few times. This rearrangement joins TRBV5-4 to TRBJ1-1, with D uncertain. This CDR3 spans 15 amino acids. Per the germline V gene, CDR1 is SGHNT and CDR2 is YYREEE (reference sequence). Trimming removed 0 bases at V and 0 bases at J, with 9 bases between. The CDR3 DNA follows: TGTGCCAGCAGCTTGGTAGAGGCCATGAACACTGAAGCTTTCTTT. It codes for CASSLVEAMNTEAFF. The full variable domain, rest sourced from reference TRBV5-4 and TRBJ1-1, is ETGVTQSPTHLIKTRGQQVTLRCSSQSGHNTVSWYQQALGQGPQFIFQYYREEENGRGNFPPRFSGLQFPNYSSELNVNALELDDSALYLCASSLVEAMNTEAFFGQGTRLTVV.